The rows below give T cell receptor beta chains drawn from one sample of a study of blood T cell repertoires in COVID-19. Produced via immunoSEQ multiplex PCR; TCRdb's table is partial and in-frame only. This table has roughly 66,000 clones, about 90% appearing once. Material for sequencing was peripheral blood. These receptors were taken from a human donor in a cohort sampled during active COVID-19. Both conserved end residues are part of each CDR3. A D gene is named only where the DNA matches it firmly. Size is omitted from some rows. Given values are once, few, many or a class for expanded clones.

D: TRBD2; J: TRBJ2-1; size: .; V: TRBV7-3; CDR3: CASSSVAGVGEQFF; DNA: TGTGCCAGCAGCTCCGTAGCGGGAGTAGGTGAGCAGTTCTTC
D: .; J: TRBJ2-6; size: few; V: TRBV18; CDR3: CASSPETGSGANVLTF; DNA: TGTGCCAGCTCACCGGAGACGGGCTCTGGGGCCAACGTCCTGACTTTC
D: .; J: TRBJ2-5; size: .; V: TRBV7-3; CDR3: CASSIKPGGETQYF; DNA: TGTGCCAGCAGCATAAAACCAGGGGGGGAGACCCAGTACTTC
D: TRBD1; J: TRBJ2-1; size: .; V: TRBV5-1; CDR3: CASSLSGQDYNEQFF; DNA: TGCGCCAGCAGCTTATCGGGACAGGATTACAATGAGCAGTTCTTC
D: .; J: TRBJ2-1; size: .; V: TRBV7-3; CDR3: CASSLGGANEQFF; DNA: TGTGCCAGCAGCTTAGGGGGGGCGAATGAGCAGTTCTTC
D: TRBD1; J: TRBJ1-1; size: .; V: TRBV24-1; CDR3: CATGTTGGGRTEAFF; DNA: TGTGCCACCGGAACGACAGGGGGGGGGAGAACTGAAGCTTTCTTT
D: .; J: TRBJ1-2; size: .; V: TRBV5-1; CDR3: CASSLSPDYGYTF; DNA: TGCGCCAGCAGCTTGTCTCCAGACTATGGCTACACCTTC
D: TRBD2; J: TRBJ2-1; size: .; V: TRBV7-6; CDR3: CASSWASGDNEQFF; DNA: TGTGCCAGCAGCTGGGCTAGCGGTGACAATGAGCAGTTCTTC
D: TRBD2; J: TRBJ2-1; size: .; V: TRBV20-1; CDR3: CSASAGGNNEQFF; DNA: TGCAGTGCTAGTGCGGGGGGGAACAATGAGCAGTTCTTC
D: .; J: TRBJ2-2; size: .; V: TRBV15; CDR3: CATSRGTGFPTGELFF; DNA: TGTGCCACCAGCAGAGGAACAGGGTTTCCCACCGGGGAGCTGTTTTTT
D: .; J: TRBJ1-2; size: .; V: TRBV2; CDR3: CASSDSTPGYTF; DNA: TGTGCCAGCAGTGATTCGACACCAGGCTACACCTTC
D: .; J: TRBJ1-1; size: .; V: TRBV28; CDR3: CASSSVMNTEAFF; DNA: TGTGCCAGCAGTTCGGTAATGAACACTGAAGCTTTCTTT
D: .; J: TRBJ1-1; size: .; V: TRBV4-1; CDR3: CASSQGRGANTEAFF; DNA: TGCGCCAGCAGCCAAGGTCGGGGGGCGAACACTGAAGCTTTCTTT
D: .; J: TRBJ2-7; size: .; V: TRBV3-1/TRBV3-2; CDR3: CASSLSGSPYEQYF; DNA: TGTGCCAGCAGCCTCAGCGGCAGCCCCTACGAGCAGTACTTC
D: .; J: TRBJ1-2; size: .; V: TRBV5-1; CDR3: CASSPGEASGYTF; DNA: TGCGCCAGCAGCCCCGGGGAGGCCAGTGGCTACACCTTC
D: .; J: TRBJ2-5; size: once; V: TRBV9; CDR3: CASSVDQRAIGTQYF; DNA: TGTGCCAGCAGCGTAGATCAGCGGGCGATAGGGACCCAGTACTTC
D: TRBD2; J: TRBJ2-7; size: .; V: TRBV3-1/TRBV3-2; CDR3: CASSQISGTNEQYF; DNA: TGTGCCAGCAGCCAAATTAGCGGGACGAACGAGCAGTACTTC
D: TRBD1; J: TRBJ2-2; size: .; V: TRBV2; CDR3: CASLPTGGNTGKLFF; DNA: TGTGCCAGCTTACCGACAGGGGGGAACACCGGGAAGCTGTTTTTT
D: TRBD1; J: TRBJ2-7; size: .; V: TRBV5-8; CDR3: CASSLTRQGPYEQYF; DNA: TGTGCCAGCAGCTTGACACGACAGGGTCCCTACGAGCAGTACTTC
D: TRBD1; J: TRBJ2-1; size: .; V: TRBV3-1/TRBV3-2; CDR3: CASSHRQGSSYNEQFF; DNA: TGTGCCAGCAGCCATCGACAGGGTAGCTCCTACAATGAGCAGTTCTTC
D: TRBD2; J: TRBJ2-3; size: .; V: TRBV7-9; CDR3: CASSDLEKAGGTDTQYF; DNA: TGTGCCAGCAGCGACCTGGAAAAAGCGGGGGGCACAGATACGCAGTATTTT
D: .; J: TRBJ1-5; size: .; V: TRBV28; CDR3: CASSDLPEQPQHF; DNA: TGTGCCAGCAGTGATTTACCGGAGCAGCCCCAGCATTTT
D: .; J: TRBJ2-7; size: .; V: TRBV28; CDR3: CASYGGGARYEQYF; DNA: TGTGCCAGCTATGGAGGAGGGGCGAGGTACGAGCAGTACTTC
D: .; J: TRBJ2-7; size: .; V: TRBV7-2; CDR3: CASSQYREILAEQYF; DNA: TGTGCCAGCAGCCAATACAGGGAAATTTTGGCCGAGCAGTACTTC
D: .; J: TRBJ2-2; size: once; V: TRBV27; CDR3: CASSRYGTGELFF; DNA: TGTGCCAGCAGTCGCTATGGTACCGGGGAGCTGTTTTTT
D: TRBD1; J: TRBJ2-7; size: .; V: TRBV7-2; CDR3: CASSIQGTGWYEQYF; DNA: TGTGCCAGCAGCATCCAAGGGACAGGGTGGTACGAGCAGTACTTC
D: .; J: TRBJ1-1; size: .; V: TRBV30; CDR3: CAWSVGDAGSRGFF; DNA: TGTGCCTGGAGTGTTGGTGACGCGGGATCAAGGGGTTTCTTT
D: .; J: TRBJ1-1; size: .; V: TRBV7-2; CDR3: CASSFEGLNTEAFF; DNA: TGTGCCAGCAGTTTCGAGGGATTGAACACTGAAGCTTTCTTT
D: .; J: TRBJ1-2; size: .; V: TRBV9; CDR3: CASSVDRNYGYTF; DNA: TGTGCCAGCAGCGTCGACAGAAACTATGGCTACACCTTC
D: .; J: TRBJ1-5; size: .; V: TRBV7-2; CDR3: CASSLGTDNQPQHF; DNA: TGTGCCAGCAGCTTAGGAACAGACAATCAGCCCCAGCATTTT
D: TRBD1; J: TRBJ2-1; size: .; V: TRBV14; CDR3: CASSLRQGIIEQFF; DNA: TGTGCCAGCAGCCTTAGACAGGGGATCATTGAGCAGTTCTTC
D: .; J: TRBJ2-6; size: .; V: TRBV19; CDR3: CASSIVASSSGANVLTF; DNA: TGTGCCAGTAGTATAGTCGCATCGAGCTCTGGGGCCAACGTCCTGACTTTC
D: .; J: TRBJ1-3; size: .; V: TRBV7-2; CDR3: CASSLVGGSSTGNTIYF; DNA: TGTGCCAGCAGCTTAGTCGGGGGGTCTTCTACTGGAAACACCATATATTTT
D: .; J: TRBJ2-1; size: .; V: TRBV15; CDR3: CATSSESIHNEQFF; DNA: TGTGCCACCAGCAGCGAGAGTATCCACAATGAGCAGTTCTTC
D: .; J: TRBJ1-1; size: few; V: TRBV5-1; CDR3: CASSPTGWGTEAFF; DNA: TGCGCCAGCAGCCCTACAGGGTGGGGCACTGAAGCTTTCTTT
D: TRBD1; J: TRBJ2-2; size: .; V: TRBV6-5; CDR3: CASTQGDFLTGELFF; DNA: TGTGCCAGCACTCAGGGGGATTTTCTCACCGGGGAGCTGTTTTTT
D: TRBD1; J: TRBJ1-4; size: .; V: TRBV12-3/TRBV12-4; CDR3: CARRQGWEKLFF; DNA: TGTGCCAGGAGACAGGGTTGGGAAAAACTGTTTTTT
D: TRBD2; J: TRBJ2-1; size: .; V: TRBV9; CDR3: CASSVLSGGGDEQFF; DNA: TGTGCCAGCAGCGTACTTAGCGGGGGAGGTGATGAGCAGTTCTTC
D: TRBD2; J: TRBJ2-1; size: .; V: TRBV6-1; CDR3: CASSEGRRRGARDEQFF; DNA: TGTGCCAGCAGTGAAGGGCGTAGGCGGGGGGCCCGCGATGAGCAGTTCTTC
D: TRBD2; J: TRBJ2-3; size: .; V: TRBV5-6; CDR3: CASSSLAETDTQYF; DNA: TGTGCCAGCAGTTCACTAGCGGAAACAGATACGCAGTATTTT
D: .; J: TRBJ2-7; size: .; V: TRBV23-1; CDR3: CASSQSGGGLSSYEQYF; DNA: TGCGCCAGCAGTCAATCGGGTGGGGGCCTAAGCTCCTACGAGCAGTACTTC
D: TRBD2; J: TRBJ2-3; size: .; V: TRBV7-6; CDR3: CASSLVPPTGTSGSTDTQYF; DNA: TGTGCCAGCAGCTTAGTGCCCCCCACCGGGACTAGCGGCAGCACAGATACGCAGTATTTT
D: TRBD1; J: TRBJ2-6; size: .; V: TRBV6-6; CDR3: CASSQNSRARLPDRPGANVLTF; DNA: TGTGCCAGCAGTCAGAATAGTAGAGCTCGACTCCCGGACAGGCCTGGGGCCAACGTCCTGACTTTC
D: TRBD1; J: TRBJ1-2; size: .; V: TRBV7-9; CDR3: CASSQGQGPNYGYTF; DNA: TGTGCCAGCAGCCAAGGACAGGGGCCGAACTATGGCTACACCTTC
D: TRBD2; J: TRBJ2-1; size: .; V: TRBV5-4; CDR3: CASSLGLADTYNEQFF; DNA: TGTGCCAGCAGCTTGGGACTAGCGGATACCTACAATGAGCAGTTCTTC
D: .; J: TRBJ1-2; size: once; V: TRBV6-6; CDR3: CASRNGQQYGYTF; DNA: TGTGCCAGCAGAAATGGACAGCAATATGGCTACACCTTC
D: TRBD2; J: TRBJ2-7; size: .; V: TRBV10-1; CDR3: CARQFGGEGSSYEQYF; DNA: TGCGCCCGGCAGTTTGGAGGGGAGGGGAGCTCCTACGAGCAGTACTTC
D: TRBD1; J: TRBJ1-4; size: .; V: TRBV7-6; CDR3: CASSFGQGAREKLFF; DNA: TGTGCCAGCAGCTTTGGACAGGGGGCGCGAGAAAAACTGTTTTTT
D: TRBD1; J: TRBJ2-7; size: .; V: TRBV12-3/TRBV12-4; CDR3: CASSIQGFHEQYF; DNA: TGTGCCAGCAGCATACAGGGGTTCCACGAGCAGTACTTC